In this sample, the clone carrying this T cell receptor (beta chain) turned up many times. Its antigen remains unknown. This entry comes from a study of CD8+CD57+ T cells in acquired aplastic anemia. About the research overall: 3.2 ug was the average amount of DNA from sorted CD4+ and CD8+ cells. Overall study findings and caveats: Patients and healthy controls showed no significant CD8+ Simpson's diversity difference. It was found that more than 25 CD8+ CDR3 sequences were shared between patients and controls.

Both TCR beta VDJ combination and CDR3 sequence profiling were carried out. Genomic DNA was the template for this profiling. TCRdb reprocessed the reads with MiXCR, giving one entry per CDR3 protein. The data hold 150,000 or so distinct CDR3 sequences, with about 50% observed a single time. Patients chosen for sequencing had CD8+CD57+ cells that had expanded, as shown by flow cytometry. The enrolled patients all had severe acquired aplastic anemia. The V gene end was trimmed by 4 bases and the J gene end by 6 bases; junction bases not matched to a gene: 7. This CDR3 has 14 amino acids. Germline V CDR1 and CDR2: LNHNV, YYDKDF (reference sequence).

The rearrangement links TRBV15 to TRBJ2-7; the match to TRBD1 covers 9 bases. Sequences were obtained from sorted CD4+, CD8+, or CD8+CD57+ T cells (not recorded which) from PBMCs. The source is a human donor with aplastic anemia. CDR3 in amino acids: CATSTRDRDLEQYF. CDR3 in DNA: TGTGCCACCAGCACCCGGGACAGGGATCTCGAGCAGTACTTC.